The source of this TCR beta chain is a study of T cells after yellow fever vaccination (dated by TCRdb to between 2018 and 2021). Looking at the study overall: The SMART-Seq v4 Ultra Low Input RNA kit was used to prepare libraries from fractions with low cell numbers. To follow T-cell clones before and after both primary and booster YFV17D yellow fever vaccination, bulk TCR alpha and beta repertoires underwent longitudinal sequencing. Blood was collected at multiple timepoints before and after primary and secondary immunization, and bulk PBMC replicates and cell subsets were isolated. Two healthy male donors made up the cohort, one aged 18 to 30 years and the other aged 30 to 39 years. Study-level results and caveats: Compared with the primary T-cell response, the secondary T-cell response was faster but weaker, reaching its peak on day 5 rather than on day 15. A small share of clonotypes occurred in both CD4 and CD8 compartments, likely arising from convergent recombination. Because abundant contaminating clonotypes from the bulk population could be contained in FACS-sorted repertoires, computational filtering was required. Most clones expanded after primary vaccination (96% of CD4 and roughly 90% of CD8) were re-detected after the booster, suggesting that broad memory maintenance occurred. Because the study included only two donors, the extent to which the findings can be generalized is limited.

TCRdb shows the sequencer as Illumina NovaSeq 6000. TCR cDNA was synthesized by 5'RACE template switching, through which a universal primer site and unique molecular identifiers were introduced. Priming for cDNA synthesis came from both the TCR alpha and TCR beta constant segments. Library amplification involved two PCR steps, and the second step added sample barcodes and sequencing adapters. Libraries were sequenced on Illumina HiSeq 2500 (2x100 bp) or NovaSeq (2x150 bp). The authors' analysis ran thus. Demultiplexing of reads and collapsing into UMI consensus sequences were performed with MIGEC, and V(D)J alignment was carried out with MiXCR. Vaccine-responding clonotypes were identified with edgeR using replicate PBMC samples, with FDR below 0.01 and a log2 fold change above 5 up to day 15 being required. Each bulk clonotype received a CD4 or CD8 identity based on whether the sequenced CD4 or CD8 repertoire contained that clonotype at higher abundance. TCRdb itself trimmed the public reads at Q25 with fastp, ran MiXCR and retained productive beta chains. A single entry per CDR3 protein holds the most common genes and DNA from its merged rows. It is TCRdb's table, rather than the study itself, that gives the V and J calls and clone size. Counted in this sample were some 97,000 distinct CDR3 sequences; under 6.5% of them appeared once. The top ten hold about 41% of the sample.

CDR1 is given as MNHEY and CDR2 as SVGEGT, both from the germline V gene. Here V drops 2 bases and J drops 7 bases, and the junction holds 11 bases not matched to any gene. The CDR3 goes from the cysteine to the phenylalanine over 16 residues. Only the CDR3 DNA stays, 48 bases, in frame from base 1. As concerns this clonotype: There is no known antigen for this receptor. Within one base of it there is no much larger clone, and no base qualities were kept.

The meaning of the sample's treatment or condition label: live attenuated yellow fever vaccine strain. A standard Ficoll-Paque protocol was used to isolate PBMCs from peripheral blood. Dynabeads CD4 and CD8 positive selection kits were used to isolate the CD4 and CD8 T-cell fractions. TriZol was used to extract RNA from bulk PBMCs, from CD4 and CD8 fractions, and from dextramer-positive and dextramer-negative fractions. The source of this sequence is a man between 18 and 29 years old who received the YFV17D yellow fever vaccine. Recombination joined TRBV6-2 or TRBV6-3 with TRBJ2-4, and 7 junctional nucleotides match TRBD1. The sequences come from CD8+ T cells sorted from PBMCs, collected 10 days after the yellow fever booster vaccination. The sequenced DNA is TGTGCCAGCAGTTACGCCTGGACAGGCCCAGGGAACATTCAGTACTTC. This is translated as CASSYAWTGPGNIQYF.